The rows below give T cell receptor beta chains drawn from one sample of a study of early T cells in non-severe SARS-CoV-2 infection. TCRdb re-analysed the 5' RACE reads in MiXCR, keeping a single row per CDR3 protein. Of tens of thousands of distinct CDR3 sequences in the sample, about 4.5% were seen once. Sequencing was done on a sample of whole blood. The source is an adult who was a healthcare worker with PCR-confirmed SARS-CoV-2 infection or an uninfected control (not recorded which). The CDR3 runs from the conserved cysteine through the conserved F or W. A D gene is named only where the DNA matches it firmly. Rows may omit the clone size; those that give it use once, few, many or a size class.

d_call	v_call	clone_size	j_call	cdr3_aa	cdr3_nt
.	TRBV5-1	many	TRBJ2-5	CASSLGRAGLQETQYF	TGCGCCAGCAGCTTGGGTCGCGCGGGTCTCCAAGAGACCCAGTACTTC
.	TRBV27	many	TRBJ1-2	CASSFRGALGYTF	TGTGCCAGCAGTTTTCGGGGGGCGCTTGGCTACACCTTC
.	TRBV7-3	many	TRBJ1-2	CASSLDANYGYTF	TGTGCCAGCAGCTTAGACGCTAACTATGGCTACACCTTC
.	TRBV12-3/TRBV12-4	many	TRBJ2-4	CASSEGAKNIQYF	TGTGCCAGCAGTGAGGGGGCCAAAAACATTCAGTACTTC
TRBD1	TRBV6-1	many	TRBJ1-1	CASIGQAKNTEAFF	TGTGCCAGCATCGGACAGGCAAAGAACACTGAAGCTTTCTTT
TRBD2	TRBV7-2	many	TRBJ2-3	CASSLGFRGGESDTQYF	TGTGCCAGCAGCTTAGGGTTTCGCGGGGGGGAGTCAGATACGCAGTATTTT
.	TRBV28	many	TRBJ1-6	CASSLNSSPLHF	TGTGCCAGCAGTTTAAATAGTTCACCCCTCCACTTT
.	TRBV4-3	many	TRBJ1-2	CASSQVGGLIFGYTF	TGCGCCAGCAGCCAAGTGGGGGGGCTGATTTTTGGCTACACCTTC
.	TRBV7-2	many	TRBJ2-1	CASSLDRGGHNEQFF	TGTGCCAGCAGCTTAGACAGGGGGGGCCACAATGAGCAGTTCTTC
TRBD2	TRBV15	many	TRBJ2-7	CATSRDSGGPGEQYF	TGTGCCACCAGCAGAGATAGCGGGGGGCCAGGTGAGCAGTACTTC
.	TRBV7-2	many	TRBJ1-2	CASSSLPGPSGYTF	TGTGCCAGCAGCTCACTACCGGGGCCTTCTGGCTACACCTTC
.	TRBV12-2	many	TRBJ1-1	CASRYGQGKTEAFF	TGTGCAAGTCGCTACGGACAGGGAAAGACTGAAGCTTTCTTT
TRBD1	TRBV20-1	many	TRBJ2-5	CSASRGQGETQYF	TGCAGTGCTAGCCGCGGACAGGGTGAGACCCAGTACTTC
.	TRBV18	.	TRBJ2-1	CASSPLGASYNEQFF	TGTGCCAGCTCACCCTTGGGGGCCTCCTACAATGAGCAGTTCTTC
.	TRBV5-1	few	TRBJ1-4	CASSLPGAGNEKLFF	TGCGCCAGCAGCTTGCCAGGGGCAGGGAACGAAAAACTGTTTTTT
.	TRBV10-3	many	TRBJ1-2	CAISETGMGYGYTF	TGTGCCATCAGTGAAACAGGGATGGGGTATGGCTACACCTTC
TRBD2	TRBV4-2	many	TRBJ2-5	CASSPGLAVQETQYF	TGTGCCAGCAGCCCGGGACTAGCGGTTCAAGAGACCCAGTACTTC
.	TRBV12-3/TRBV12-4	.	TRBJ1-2	CASSLRDRGYTF	TGTGCCAGCAGTTTAAGGGATCGTGGCTACACCTTC
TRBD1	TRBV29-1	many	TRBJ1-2	CSVASSGQGAGGYTF	TGCAGCGTTGCAAGTAGTGGACAGGGGGCGGGAGGCTACACCTTC
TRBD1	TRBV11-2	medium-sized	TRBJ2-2	CASSPGGTGELFF	TGTGCCAGCAGCCCAGGGGGCACCGGGGAGCTGTTTTTT
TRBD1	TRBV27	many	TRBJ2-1	CASSWTGEGNEQFF	TGTGCCAGCAGTTGGACAGGGGAGGGCAATGAGCAGTTCTTC
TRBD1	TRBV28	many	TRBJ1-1	CASSLPVQGAPRNTEAFF	TGTGCCAGCAGTTTACCGGTACAGGGGGCCCCTAGGAACACTGAAGCTTTCTTT
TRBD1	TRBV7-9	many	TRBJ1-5	CASSSGGTRPQHF	TGTGCCAGCAGCTCAGGGGGGACCCGGCCCCAGCATTTT
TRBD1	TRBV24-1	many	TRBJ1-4	CATSDPGGEKLFF	TGTGCCACCAGTGACCCAGGGGGTGAAAAACTGTTTTTT
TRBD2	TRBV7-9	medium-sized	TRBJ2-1	CASSLYRLAGDRSSYNEQFF	TGTGCCAGCAGCTTATATCGGCTAGCGGGTGACAGGAGCTCCTACAATGAGCAGTTCTTC
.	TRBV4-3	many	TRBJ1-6	CASSQDSGYNSPLHF	TGCGCCAGCAGCCAAGACTCGGGTTATAATTCACCCCTCCACTTT
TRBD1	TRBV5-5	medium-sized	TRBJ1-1	CASSLEGQGKGYTEAFF	TGTGCCAGCAGCTTGGAAGGACAGGGAAAGGGGTACACTGAAGCTTTCTTT
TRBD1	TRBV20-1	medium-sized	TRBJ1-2	CSAMTGNYGYTF	TGCAGTGCTATGACAGGGAACTATGGCTACACCTTC
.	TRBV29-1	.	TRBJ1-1	CSVVPGRVNTEAFF	TGCAGCGTCGTTCCGGGACGGGTGAACACTGAAGCTTTCTTT
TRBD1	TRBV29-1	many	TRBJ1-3	CSVTHSGTGGRNTIYF	TGCAGCGTAACCCATTCCGGGACAGGGGGCCGAAACACCATATATTTT
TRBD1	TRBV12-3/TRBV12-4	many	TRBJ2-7	CASSFRTGGHEQYF	TGTGCCAGCAGTTTCAGGACAGGGGGCCACGAGCAGTACTTC
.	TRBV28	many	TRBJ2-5	CASREQRGVETQYF	TGTGCCAGCAGGGAGCAACGAGGGGTAGAGACCCAGTACTTC
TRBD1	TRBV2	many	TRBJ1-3	CASISQGARSSGNTIYF	TGTGCCAGCATATCGCAGGGGGCCCGTAGCTCTGGAAACACCATATATTTT
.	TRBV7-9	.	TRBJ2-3	CASHGPGTDTQYF	TGTGCCAGCCACGGACCCGGGACAGATACGCAGTATTTT
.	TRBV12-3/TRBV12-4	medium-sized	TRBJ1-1	CASSPRTGNTEAFF	TGTGCCAGCAGTCCACGGACGGGGAACACTGAAGCTTTCTTT
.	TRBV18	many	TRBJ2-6	CASSQGSGSSGANVLTF	TGTGCCAGCTCACAAGGTTCGGGAAGCTCTGGGGCCAACGTCCTGACTTTC